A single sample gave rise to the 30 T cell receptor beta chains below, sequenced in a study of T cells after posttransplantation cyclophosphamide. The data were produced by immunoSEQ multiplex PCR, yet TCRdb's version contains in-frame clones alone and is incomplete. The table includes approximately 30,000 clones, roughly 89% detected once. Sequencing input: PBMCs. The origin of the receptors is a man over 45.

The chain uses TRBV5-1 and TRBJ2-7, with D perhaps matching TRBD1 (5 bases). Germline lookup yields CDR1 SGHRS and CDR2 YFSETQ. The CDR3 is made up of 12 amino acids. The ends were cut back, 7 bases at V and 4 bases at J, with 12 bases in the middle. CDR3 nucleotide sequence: TGCGCCAGCCGCCGTGGGGCGTACGAGCAGTACTTC. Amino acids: CASRRGAYEQYF.

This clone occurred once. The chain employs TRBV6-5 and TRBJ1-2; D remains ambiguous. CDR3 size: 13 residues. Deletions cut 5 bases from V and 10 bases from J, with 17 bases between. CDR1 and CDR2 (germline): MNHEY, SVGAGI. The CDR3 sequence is CASSPLTAGDYTF. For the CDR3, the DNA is TGTGCCAGCAGTCCCTTGACGGCGGGTGACTACACCTTC.

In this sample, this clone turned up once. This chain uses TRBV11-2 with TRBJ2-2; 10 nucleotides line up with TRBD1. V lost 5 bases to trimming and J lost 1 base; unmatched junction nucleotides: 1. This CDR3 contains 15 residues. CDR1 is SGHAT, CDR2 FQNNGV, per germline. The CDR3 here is CASSRTGGNTGELFF. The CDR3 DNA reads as TGTGCCAGCAGCCGGACAGGGGGGAACACCGGGGAGCTGTTTTTT.

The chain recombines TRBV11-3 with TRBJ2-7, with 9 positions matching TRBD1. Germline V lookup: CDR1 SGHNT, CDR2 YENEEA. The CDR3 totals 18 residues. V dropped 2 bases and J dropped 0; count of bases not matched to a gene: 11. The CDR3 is CASSLPGTGILSSYEQYF. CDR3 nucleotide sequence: TGTGCCAGCAGCTTACCCGGGACAGGGATCCTAAGCTCCTACGAGCAGTACTTC.

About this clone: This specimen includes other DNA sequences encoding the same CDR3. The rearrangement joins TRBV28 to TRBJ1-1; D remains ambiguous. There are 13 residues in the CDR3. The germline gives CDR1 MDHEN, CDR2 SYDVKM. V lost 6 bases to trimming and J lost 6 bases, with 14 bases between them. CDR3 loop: CASRLRRFAEAFF. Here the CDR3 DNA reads TGTGCCAGCAGATTACGGCGGTTTGCTGAAGCTTTCTTT. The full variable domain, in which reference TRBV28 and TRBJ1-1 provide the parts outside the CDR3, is DVKVTQSSRYLVKRTGEKVFLECVQDMDHENMFWYRQDPGLGLRLIYFSYDVKMKEKGDIPEGYSVSREKKERFSLILESASTNQTSMYLCASRLRRFAEAFFGQGTRLTVV.

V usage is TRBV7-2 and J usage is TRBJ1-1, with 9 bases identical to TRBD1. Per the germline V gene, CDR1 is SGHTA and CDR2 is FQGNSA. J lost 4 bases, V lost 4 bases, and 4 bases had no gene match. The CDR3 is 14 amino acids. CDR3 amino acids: CASSWDREGTEAFF. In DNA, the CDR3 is TGTGCCAGCAGCTGGGACAGGGAGGGCACTGAAGCTTTCTTT.

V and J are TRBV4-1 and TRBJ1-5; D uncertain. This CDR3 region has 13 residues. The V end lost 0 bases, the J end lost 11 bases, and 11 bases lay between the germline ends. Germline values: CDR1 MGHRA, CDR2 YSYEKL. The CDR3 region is CASSQDPRGSQHF. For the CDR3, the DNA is TGCGCCAGCAGCCAAGATCCTCGAGGCTCCCAGCATTTT.

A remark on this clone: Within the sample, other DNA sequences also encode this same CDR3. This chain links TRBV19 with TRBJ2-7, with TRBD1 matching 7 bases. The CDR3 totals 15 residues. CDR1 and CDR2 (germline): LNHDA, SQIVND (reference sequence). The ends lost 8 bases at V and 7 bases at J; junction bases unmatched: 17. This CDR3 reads CASAVRQGAGREQYF. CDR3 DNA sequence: TGTGCCAGTGCTGTTCGACAGGGCGCGGGTCGAGAGCAGTACTTC.

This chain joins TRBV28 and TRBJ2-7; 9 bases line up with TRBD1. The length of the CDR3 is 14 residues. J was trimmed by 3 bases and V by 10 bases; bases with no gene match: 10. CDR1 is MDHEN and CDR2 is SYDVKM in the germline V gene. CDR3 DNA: TGTGCCATCGAACCGGGACAGGGCTTCTACGAGCAGTACTTC. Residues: CAIEPGQGFYEQYF.

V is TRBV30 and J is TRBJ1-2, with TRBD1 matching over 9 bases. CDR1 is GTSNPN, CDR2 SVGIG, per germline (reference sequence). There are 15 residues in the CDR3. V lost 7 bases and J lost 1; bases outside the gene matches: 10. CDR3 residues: CAYYRDRAFNYGYTF. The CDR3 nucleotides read TGTGCCTATTACCGGGACAGGGCCTTTAACTATGGCTACACCTTC.

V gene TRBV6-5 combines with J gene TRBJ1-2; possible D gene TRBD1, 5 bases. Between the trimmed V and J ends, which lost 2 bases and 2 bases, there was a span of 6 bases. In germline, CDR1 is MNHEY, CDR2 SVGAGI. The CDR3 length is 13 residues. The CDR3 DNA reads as TGTGCCAGCAGTTACGGGGCGAACTATGGCTACACCTTC. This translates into CASSYGANYGYTF.

CDR3 in DNA: TGTGCCAGCATTTCCGGGGGAGGGCACACTGAAGCTTTCTTT. It yields the protein CASISGGGHTEAFF. The chain recombines TRBV28 with TRBJ1-1, with a possible D match to TRBD1 (5 bases). Trimming shortened V by 7 bases and J by 3 bases, and 15 bases separated the two germline ends. There are 14 residues in the CDR3. Germline V gene lookup returns CDR1 MDHEN and CDR2 SYDVKM. The entire variable domain, with the rest obtained from reference TRBV28 and TRBJ1-1, is as follows: DVKVTQSSRYLVKRTGEKVFLECVQDMDHENMFWYRQDPGLGLRLIYFSYDVKMKEKGDIPEGYSVSREKKERFSLILESASTNQTSMYLCASISGGGHTEAFFGQGTRLTVV.

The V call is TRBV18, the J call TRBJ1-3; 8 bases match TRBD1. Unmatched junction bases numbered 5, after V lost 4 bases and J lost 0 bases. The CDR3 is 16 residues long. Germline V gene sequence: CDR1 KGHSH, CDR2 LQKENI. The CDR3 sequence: CASSLGTGVSGNTIYF. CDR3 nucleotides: TGTGCCAGCTCACTCGGGACAGGCGTCTCTGGAAACACCATATATTTT.

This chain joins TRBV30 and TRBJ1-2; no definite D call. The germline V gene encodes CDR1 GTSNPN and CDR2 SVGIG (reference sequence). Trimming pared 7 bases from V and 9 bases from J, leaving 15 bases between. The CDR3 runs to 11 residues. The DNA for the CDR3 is TGTGCCTTTGGACCGACGGGAAGCTACACCTTC. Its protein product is CAFGPTGSYTF.

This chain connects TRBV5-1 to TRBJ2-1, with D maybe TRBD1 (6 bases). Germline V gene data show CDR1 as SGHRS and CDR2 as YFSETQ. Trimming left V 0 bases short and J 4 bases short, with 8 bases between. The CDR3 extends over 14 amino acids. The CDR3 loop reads CASSLGTVYNEQFF. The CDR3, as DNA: TGCGCCAGCAGCTTGGGGACAGTATACAATGAGCAGTTCTTC. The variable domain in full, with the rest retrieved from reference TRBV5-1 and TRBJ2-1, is KAGVTQTPRYLIKTRGQQVTLSCSPISGHRSVSWYQQTPGQGLQFLFEYFSETQRNKGNFPGRFSGRQFSNSRSEMNVSTLELGDSALYLCASSLGTVYNEQFFGPGTRLTVL.

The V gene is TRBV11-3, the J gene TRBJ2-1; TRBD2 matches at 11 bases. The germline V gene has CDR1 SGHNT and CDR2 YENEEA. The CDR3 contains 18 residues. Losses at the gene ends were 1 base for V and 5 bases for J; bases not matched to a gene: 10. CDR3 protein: CASSLGLAGGPFDNEQFF. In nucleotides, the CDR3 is TGTGCCAGCAGCTTAGGGCTAGCGGGGGGACCGTTCGACAATGAGCAGTTCTTC.

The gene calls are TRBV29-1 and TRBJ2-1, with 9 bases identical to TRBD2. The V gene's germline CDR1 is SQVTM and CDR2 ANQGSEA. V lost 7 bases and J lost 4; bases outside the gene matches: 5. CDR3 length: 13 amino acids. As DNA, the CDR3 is TGCAGCGGACGTCTAGCGGGGTACAATGAGCAGTTCTTC. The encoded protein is CSGRLAGYNEQFF.

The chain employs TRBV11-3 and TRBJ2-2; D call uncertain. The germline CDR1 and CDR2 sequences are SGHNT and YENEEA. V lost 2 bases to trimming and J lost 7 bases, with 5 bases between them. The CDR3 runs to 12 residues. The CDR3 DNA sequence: TGTGCCAGCAGCTTAAGAGTCGGGGAGCTGTTTTTT. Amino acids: CASSLRVGELFF.

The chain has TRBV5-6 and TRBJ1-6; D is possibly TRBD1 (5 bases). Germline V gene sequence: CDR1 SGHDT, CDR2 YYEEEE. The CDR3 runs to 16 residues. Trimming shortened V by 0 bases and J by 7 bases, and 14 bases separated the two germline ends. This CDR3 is CASSLEQAQGNSPLHF. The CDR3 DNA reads TGTGCCAGCAGCTTGGAACAGGCACAAGGGAATTCACCCCTCCACTTT.

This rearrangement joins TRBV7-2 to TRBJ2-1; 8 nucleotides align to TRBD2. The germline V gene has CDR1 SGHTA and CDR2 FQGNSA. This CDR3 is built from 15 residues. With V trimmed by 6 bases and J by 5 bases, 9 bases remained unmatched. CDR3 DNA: TGTGCCAGCAGTTTGGGCCGGACTAGCCACAATGAGCAGTTCTTC. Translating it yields CASSLGRTSHNEQFF. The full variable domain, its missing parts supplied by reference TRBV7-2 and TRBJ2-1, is GAGVSQSPSNKVTEKGKDVELRCDPISGHTALYWYRQSLGQGLEFLIYFQGNSAPDKSGLPSDRFSAERTGGSVSTLTIQRTQQEDSAVYLCASSLGRTSHNEQFFGPGTRLTVL.

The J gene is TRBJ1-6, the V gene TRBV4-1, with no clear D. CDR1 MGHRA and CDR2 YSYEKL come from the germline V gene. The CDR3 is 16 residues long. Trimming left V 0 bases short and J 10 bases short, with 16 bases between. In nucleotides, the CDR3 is TGCGCCAGCAGCCAAGAAGGCGGCGGGCTTAGCTCACCCCTCCACTTT. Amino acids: CASSQEGGGLSSPLHF.

DNA for the CDR3: TGTGCCAGCAGCGTAGGGAGGTGGACTGAAGCTTTCTTT. Translated: CASSVGRWTEAFF. The chain links TRBV7-8 to TRBJ1-1; D remains unclear. V was shortened by 5 bases and J by 5 bases, with 12 bases between the two germline ends. The germline CDR1 and CDR2 sequences are SGHVS and FQNEAQ. The CDR3 has 13 amino acids.

The CDR3 here is CASSPDGQRNEQFF. The CDR3 DNA reads as TGTGCCAGCAGTCCCGACGGACAGCGTAACGAGCAGTTCTTC. The V and J genes are TRBV11-3 and TRBJ2-1; a weak D match, TRBD1 (6 bases). The CDR3 covers 14 residues. Germline V CDR1 and CDR2: SGHNT, YENEEA. V was cut by 6 bases and J by 10 bases, with 19 bases left in between.

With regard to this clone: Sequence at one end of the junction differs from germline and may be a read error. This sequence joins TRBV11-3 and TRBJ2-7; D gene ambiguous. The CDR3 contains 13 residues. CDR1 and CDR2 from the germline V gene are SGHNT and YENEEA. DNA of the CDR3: TGTGCCAGCAGCTTAGATCTTAGACAATTCCCCCACTTC. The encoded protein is CASSLDLRQFPHF.

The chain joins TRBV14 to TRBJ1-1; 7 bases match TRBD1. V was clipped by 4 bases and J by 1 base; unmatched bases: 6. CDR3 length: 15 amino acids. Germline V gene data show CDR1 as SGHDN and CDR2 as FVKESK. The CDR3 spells CASSLTGNTNTEAFF. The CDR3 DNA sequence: TGTGCCAGCAGCCTGACAGGGAATACGAACACTGAAGCTTTCTTT. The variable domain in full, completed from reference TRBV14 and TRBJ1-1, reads EAGVTQFPSHSVIEKGQTVTLRCDPISGHDNLYWYRRVMGKEIKFLLHFVKESKQDESGMPNNRFLAERTGGTYSTLKVQPAELEDSGVYFCASSLTGNTNTEAFFGQGTRLTVV.

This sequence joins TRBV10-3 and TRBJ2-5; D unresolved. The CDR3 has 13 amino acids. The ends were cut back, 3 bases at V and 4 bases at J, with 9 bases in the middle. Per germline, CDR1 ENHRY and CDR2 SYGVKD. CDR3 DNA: TGTGCCATCAGTGACCCACTTGGAGAGACCCAGTACTTC. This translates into CAISDPLGETQYF.

CDR3 sequence: CASTTQSSYNSPLHF. For the CDR3, the DNA is TGTGCCAGTACAACACAGAGCTCCTATAATTCACCCCTCCACTTT. The chain joins TRBV28 to TRBJ1-6; D remains ambiguous. Germline CDR1 reads MDHEN; CDR2 reads SYDVKM. Trimming took 9 bases from V and 0 from J, leaving 12 bases between them. The CDR3 runs 15 residues.

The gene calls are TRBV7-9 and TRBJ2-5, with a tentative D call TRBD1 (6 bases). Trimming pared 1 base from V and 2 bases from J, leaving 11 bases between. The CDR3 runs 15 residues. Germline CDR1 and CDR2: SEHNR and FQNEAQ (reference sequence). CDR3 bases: TGTGCCAGCAGCTTAGGGACAGCGATTCAAGAGACCCAGTACTTC. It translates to CASSLGTAIQETQYF.

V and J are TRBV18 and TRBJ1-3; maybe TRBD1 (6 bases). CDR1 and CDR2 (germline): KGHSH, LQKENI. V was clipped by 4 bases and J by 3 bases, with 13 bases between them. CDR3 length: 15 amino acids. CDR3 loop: CASSRGGGVGNTIYF. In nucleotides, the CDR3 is TGTGCCAGCTCACGCGGCGGGGGCGTTGGAAACACCATATATTTT.

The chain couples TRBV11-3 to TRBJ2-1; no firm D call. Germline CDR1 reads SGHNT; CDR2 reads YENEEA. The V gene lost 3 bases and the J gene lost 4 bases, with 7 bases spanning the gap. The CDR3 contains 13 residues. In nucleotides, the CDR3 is TGTGCCAGCAGCTTCCGAGGTTACAATGAGCAGTTCTTC. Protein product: CASSFRGYNEQFF.